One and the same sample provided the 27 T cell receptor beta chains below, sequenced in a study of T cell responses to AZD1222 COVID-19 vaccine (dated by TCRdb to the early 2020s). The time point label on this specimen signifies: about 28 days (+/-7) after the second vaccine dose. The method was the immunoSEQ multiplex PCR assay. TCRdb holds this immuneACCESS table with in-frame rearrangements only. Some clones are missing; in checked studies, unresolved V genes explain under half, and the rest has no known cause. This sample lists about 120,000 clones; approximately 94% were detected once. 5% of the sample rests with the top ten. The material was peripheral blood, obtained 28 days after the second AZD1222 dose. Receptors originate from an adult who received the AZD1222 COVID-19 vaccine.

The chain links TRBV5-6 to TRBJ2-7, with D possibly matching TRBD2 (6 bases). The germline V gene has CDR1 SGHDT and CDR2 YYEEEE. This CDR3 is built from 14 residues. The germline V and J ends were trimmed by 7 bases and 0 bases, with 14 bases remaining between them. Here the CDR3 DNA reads TGTGCCAGCCAGCGGGCTTACAGCTCCTACGAGCAGTACTTC. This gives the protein CASQRAYSSYEQYF.

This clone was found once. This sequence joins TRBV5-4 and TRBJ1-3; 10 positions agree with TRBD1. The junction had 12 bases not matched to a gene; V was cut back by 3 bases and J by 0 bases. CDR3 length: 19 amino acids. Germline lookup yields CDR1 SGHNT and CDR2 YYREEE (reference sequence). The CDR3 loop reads CASSSSPGQGTYSGNTIYF. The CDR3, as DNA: TGTGCCAGCAGCTCGAGTCCGGGACAGGGGACCTACTCTGGAAACACCATATATTTT.

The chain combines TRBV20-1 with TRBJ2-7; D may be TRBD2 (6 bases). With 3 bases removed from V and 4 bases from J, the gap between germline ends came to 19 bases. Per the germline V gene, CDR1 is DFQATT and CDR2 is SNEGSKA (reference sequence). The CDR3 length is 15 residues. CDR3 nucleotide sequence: TGCAGTGCTAGTTATCCCCAGGGACTCAATTACGAGCAGTACTTC. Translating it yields CSASYPQGLNYEQYF.

The chain's CDR3 is CASSQEGANYNEQFF. In DNA, the CDR3 is TGCGCCAGCAGCCAAGAGGGCGCAAACTACAATGAGCAGTTCTTC. V usage is TRBV4-1 and J usage is TRBJ2-1; D gene uncertain. CDR1 and CDR2 from the germline V gene are MGHRA and YSYEKL. The CDR3 runs to 15 residues. The V end lost 0 bases, the J end lost 3 bases, and 9 bases lay between the germline ends.

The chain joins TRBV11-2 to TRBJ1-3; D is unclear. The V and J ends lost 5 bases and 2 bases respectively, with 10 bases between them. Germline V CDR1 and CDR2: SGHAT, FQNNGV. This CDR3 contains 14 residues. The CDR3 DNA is TGTGCCAGCAGCCCCCGGCATGCTGGAAACACCATATATTTT. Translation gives CASSPRHAGNTIYF.

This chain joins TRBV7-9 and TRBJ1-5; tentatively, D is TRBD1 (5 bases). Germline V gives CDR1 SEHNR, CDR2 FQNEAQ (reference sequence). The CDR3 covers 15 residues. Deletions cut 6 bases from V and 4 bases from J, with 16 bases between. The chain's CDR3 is CASSQGSFPNQPQHF. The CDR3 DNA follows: TGTGCCAGCAGTCAGGGTAGTTTCCCAAATCAGCCCCAGCATTTT.

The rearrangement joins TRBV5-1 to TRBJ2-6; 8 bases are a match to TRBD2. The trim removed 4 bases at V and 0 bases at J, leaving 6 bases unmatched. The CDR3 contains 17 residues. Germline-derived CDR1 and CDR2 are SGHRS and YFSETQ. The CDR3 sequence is CASSGAGVLSGANVLTF. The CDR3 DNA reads TGCGCCAGCAGCGGAGCGGGAGTGCTCTCTGGGGCCAACGTCCTGACTTTC.

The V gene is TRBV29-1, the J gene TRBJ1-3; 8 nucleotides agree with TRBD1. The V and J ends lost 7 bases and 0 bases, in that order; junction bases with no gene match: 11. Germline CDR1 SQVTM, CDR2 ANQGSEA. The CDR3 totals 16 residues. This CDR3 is CSAEGGDRSSGNTIYF. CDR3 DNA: TGCAGCGCCGAAGGGGGGGACAGGTCCTCTGGAAACACCATATATTTT. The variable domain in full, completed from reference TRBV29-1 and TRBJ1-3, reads SAVISQKPSRDICQRGTSLTIQCQVDSQVTMMFWYRQQPGQSLTLIATANQGSEATYESGFVIDKFPISRPNLTFSTLTVSNMSPEDSSIYLCSAEGGDRSSGNTIYFGEGSWLTVV.

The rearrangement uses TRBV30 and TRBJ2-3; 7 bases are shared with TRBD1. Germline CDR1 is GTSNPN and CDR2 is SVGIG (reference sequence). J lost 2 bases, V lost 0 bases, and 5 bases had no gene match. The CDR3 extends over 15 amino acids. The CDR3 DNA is TGTGCCTGGAGTGTTAGGACAGGATTCACAGATACGCAGTATTTT. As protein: CAWSVRTGFTDTQYF.

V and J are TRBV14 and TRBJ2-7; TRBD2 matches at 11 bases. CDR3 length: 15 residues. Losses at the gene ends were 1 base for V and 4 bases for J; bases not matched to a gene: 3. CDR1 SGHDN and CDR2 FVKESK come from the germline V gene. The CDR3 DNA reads TGTGCCAGCAGCCAAGCGGCTAGCGGGAGGTACGAGCAGTACTTC. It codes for CASSQAASGRYEQYF.

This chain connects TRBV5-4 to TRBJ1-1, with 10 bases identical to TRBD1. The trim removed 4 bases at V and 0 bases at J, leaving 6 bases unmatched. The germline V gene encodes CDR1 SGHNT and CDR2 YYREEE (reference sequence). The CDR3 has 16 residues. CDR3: CASSMTGGLMNTEAFF. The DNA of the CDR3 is TGTGCCAGCAGCATGACAGGGGGCCTTATGAACACTGAAGCTTTCTTT.

This chain's CDR3 is CASSVTTVEAGGNEQYF. CDR3 bases: TGTGCCAGCAGCGTAACCACTGTTGAAGCGGGGGGGAATGAGCAGTACTTC. The genes are TRBV9 and TRBJ2-7; TRBD2 aligns across 10 bases. V dropped 1 base and J dropped 7; count of bases not matched to a gene: 14. CDR1 SGDLS and CDR2 YYNGEE come from the germline V gene. This CDR3 is built from 17 residues.

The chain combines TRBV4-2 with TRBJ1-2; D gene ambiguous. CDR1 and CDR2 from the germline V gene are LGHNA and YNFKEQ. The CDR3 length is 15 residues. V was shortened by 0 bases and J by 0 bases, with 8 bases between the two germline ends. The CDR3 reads CASSQDGPTNYGYTF. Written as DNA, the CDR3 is TGTGCCAGCAGCCAAGATGGACCTACTAACTATGGCTACACCTTC.

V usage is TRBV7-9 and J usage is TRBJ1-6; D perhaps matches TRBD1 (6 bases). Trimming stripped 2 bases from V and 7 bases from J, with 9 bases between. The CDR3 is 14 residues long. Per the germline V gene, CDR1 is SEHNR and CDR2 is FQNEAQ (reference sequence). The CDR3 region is CASSLKQGNSPLHF. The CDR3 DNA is TGTGCCAGCAGCTTAAAACAGGGAAATTCACCCCTCCACTTT.

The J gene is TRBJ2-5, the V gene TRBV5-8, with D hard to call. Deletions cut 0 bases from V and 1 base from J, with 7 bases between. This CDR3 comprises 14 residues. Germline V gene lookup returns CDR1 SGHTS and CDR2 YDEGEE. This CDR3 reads CASSLEAAQETQYF. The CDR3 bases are TGTGCCAGCAGCTTGGAGGCCGCCCAAGAGACCCAGTACTTC.

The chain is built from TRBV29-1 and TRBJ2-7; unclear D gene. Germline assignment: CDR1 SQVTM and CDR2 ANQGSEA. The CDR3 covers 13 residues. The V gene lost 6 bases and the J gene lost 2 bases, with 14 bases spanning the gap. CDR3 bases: TGCAGCGTGTGGGGTGGGCCGACCTACGAGCAGTACTTC. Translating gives CSVWGGPTYEQYF.

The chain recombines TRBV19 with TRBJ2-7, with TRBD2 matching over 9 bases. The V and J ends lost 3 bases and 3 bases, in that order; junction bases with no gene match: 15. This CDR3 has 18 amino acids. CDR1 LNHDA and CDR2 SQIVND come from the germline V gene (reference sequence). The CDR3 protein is CASSMNLAGTSYGYEQYF. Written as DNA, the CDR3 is TGTGCCAGTAGTATGAATCTAGCGGGGACTTCTTATGGCTACGAGCAGTACTTC.

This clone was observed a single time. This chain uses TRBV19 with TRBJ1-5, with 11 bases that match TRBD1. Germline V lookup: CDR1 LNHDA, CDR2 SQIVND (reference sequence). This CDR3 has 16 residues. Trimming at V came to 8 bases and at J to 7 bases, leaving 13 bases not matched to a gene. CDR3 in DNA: TGTGCCAGTTGTGAGAGGGACAGGGGGACGTTCCAGCCCCAGCATTTT. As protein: CASCERDRGTFQPQHF.

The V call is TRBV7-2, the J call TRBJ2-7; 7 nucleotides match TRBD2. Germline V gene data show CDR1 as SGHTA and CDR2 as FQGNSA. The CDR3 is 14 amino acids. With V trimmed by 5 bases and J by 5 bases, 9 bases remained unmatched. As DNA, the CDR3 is TGTGCCAGCAGCGTGGGACTACCTCCGGACGAGCAGTACTTC. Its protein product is CASSVGLPPDEQYF.

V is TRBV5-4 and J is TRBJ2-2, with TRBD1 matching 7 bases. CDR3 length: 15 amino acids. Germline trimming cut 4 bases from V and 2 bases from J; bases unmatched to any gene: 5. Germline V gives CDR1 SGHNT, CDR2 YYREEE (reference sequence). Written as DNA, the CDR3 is TGTGCCAGCAGCCTGGGGGACAGCAACACCGGGGAGCTGTTTTTT. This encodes CASSLGDSNTGELFF.

Here the CDR3 DNA reads TGCGCCAGCAGCCAAGGAACGGTGACCCCCAATGGCTACACCTTC. Translated, it gives CASSQGTVTPNGYTF. This sequence joins TRBV4-3 and TRBJ1-2, with D uncertain. Trimming took 1 base from V and 6 from J, leaving 15 bases between them. Germline CDR1 reads LGHNA; CDR2 reads YSLEER. CDR3 size: 15 residues.

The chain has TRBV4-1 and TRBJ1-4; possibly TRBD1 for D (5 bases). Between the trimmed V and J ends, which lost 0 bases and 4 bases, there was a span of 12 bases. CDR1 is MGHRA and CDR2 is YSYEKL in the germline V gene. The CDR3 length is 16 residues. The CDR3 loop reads CASSQEWGGVNEKLFF. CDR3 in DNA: TGCGCCAGCAGCCAAGAGTGGGGGGGGGTTAATGAAAAACTGTTTTTT.

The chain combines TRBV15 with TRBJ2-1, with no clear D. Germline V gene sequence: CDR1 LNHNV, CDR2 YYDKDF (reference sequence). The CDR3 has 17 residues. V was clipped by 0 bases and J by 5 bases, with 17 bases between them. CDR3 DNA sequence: TGTGCCACCAGCAGAGATCCTGCGCGATCCCCTAACAATGAGCAGTTCTTC. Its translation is CATSRDPARSPNNEQFF.

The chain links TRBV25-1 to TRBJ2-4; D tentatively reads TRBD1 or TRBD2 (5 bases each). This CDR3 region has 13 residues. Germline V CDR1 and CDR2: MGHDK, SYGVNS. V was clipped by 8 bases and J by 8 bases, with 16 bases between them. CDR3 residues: CASAPGTRDIQYF. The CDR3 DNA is TGTGCCAGCGCCCCCGGGACCCGCGACATTCAGTACTTC.

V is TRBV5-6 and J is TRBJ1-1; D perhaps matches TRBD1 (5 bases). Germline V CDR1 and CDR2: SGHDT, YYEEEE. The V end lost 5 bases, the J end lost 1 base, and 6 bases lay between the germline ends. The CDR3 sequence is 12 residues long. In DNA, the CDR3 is TGTGCCAGCAGTCAGGGGAACACTGAAGCTTTCTTT. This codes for CASSQGNTEAFF.

The CDR3: CASSKPGEQFF. The CDR3 nucleotides are TGTGCCAGCAGCAAACCGGGGGAGCAGTTCTTC. The V gene is TRBV6-5, the J gene TRBJ2-1; a possible D gene is TRBD2 (5 bases). The CDR3 spans 11 residues. The germline CDR1 and CDR2 sequences are MNHEY and SVGAGI. The V gene lost 6 bases and the J gene lost 10 bases, with 10 bases spanning the gap.

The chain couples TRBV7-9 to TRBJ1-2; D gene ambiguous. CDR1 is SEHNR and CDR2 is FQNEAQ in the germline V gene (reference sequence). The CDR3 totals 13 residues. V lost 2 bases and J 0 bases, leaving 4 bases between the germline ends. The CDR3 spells CASSLNPNYGYTF. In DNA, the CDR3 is TGTGCCAGCAGCTTAAACCCTAACTATGGCTACACCTTC.